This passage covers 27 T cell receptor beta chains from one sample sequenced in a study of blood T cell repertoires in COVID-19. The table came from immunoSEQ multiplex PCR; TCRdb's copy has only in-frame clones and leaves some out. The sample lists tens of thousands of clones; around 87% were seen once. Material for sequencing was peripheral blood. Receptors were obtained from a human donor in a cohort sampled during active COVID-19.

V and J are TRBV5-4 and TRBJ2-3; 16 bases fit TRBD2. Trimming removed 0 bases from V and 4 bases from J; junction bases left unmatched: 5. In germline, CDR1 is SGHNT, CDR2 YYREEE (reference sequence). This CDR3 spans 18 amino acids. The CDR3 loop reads CASSLAGLAGGPADTQYF. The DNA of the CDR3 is TGTGCCAGCAGCTTGGCGGGACTAGCGGGAGGGCCCGCAGATACGCAGTATTTT.

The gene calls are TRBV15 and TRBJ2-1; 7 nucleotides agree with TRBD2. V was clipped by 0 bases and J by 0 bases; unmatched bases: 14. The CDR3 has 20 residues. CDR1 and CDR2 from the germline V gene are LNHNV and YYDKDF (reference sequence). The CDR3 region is CATSREGHILSGTSYNEQFF. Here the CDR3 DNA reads TGTGCCACCAGCAGAGAGGGGCATATACTGAGCGGGACCTCCTACAATGAGCAGTTCTTC.

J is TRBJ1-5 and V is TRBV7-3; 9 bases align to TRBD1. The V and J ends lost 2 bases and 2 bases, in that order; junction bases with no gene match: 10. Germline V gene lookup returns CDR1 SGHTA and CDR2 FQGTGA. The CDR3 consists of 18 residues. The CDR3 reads CASSLGVEGDRGNQPQHF. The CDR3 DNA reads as TGTGCCAGCAGCTTAGGAGTTGAAGGGGACAGGGGCAATCAGCCCCAGCATTTT.

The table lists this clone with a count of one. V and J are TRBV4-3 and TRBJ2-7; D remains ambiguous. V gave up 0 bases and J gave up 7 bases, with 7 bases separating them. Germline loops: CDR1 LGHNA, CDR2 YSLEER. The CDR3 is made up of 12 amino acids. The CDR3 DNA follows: TGCGCCAGCAGCCAAGATCTGAGAGAGCAGTACTTC. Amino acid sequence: CASSQDLREQYF.

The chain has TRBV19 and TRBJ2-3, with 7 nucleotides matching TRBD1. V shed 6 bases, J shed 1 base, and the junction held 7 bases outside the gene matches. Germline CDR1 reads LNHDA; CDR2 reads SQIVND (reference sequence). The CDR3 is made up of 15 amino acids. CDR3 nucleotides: TGTGCCAGTAGCAGGGACAGAGGTGGCACAGATACGCAGTATTTT. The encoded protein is CASSRDRGGTDTQYF. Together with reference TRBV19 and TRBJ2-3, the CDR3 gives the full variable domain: DGGITQSPKYLFRKEGQNVTLSCEQNLNHDAMYWYRQDPGQGLRLIYYSQIVNDFQKGDIAEGYSVSREKKESFPLTVTSAQKNPTAFYLCASSRDRGGTDTQYFGPGTRLTVL.

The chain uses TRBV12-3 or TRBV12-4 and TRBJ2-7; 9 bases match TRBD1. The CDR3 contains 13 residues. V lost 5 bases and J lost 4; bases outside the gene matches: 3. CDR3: CASSIGQGYEQYF. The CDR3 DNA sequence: TGTGCCAGCAGTATAGGACAGGGGTACGAGCAGTACTTC.

DNA of the CDR3: TGTGCCAGCAGTTTAGAGGGGGACAGGCCCTACAATGAGCAGTTCTTC. Translated, it gives CASSLEGDRPYNEQFF. V is TRBV27 and J is TRBJ2-1, with 8 bases aligning to TRBD1. V lost 2 bases, J lost 2 bases, and 5 bases stayed unmatched. The CDR3 covers 16 residues. CDR1 MNHEY and CDR2 SMNVEV come from the germline V gene (reference sequence).

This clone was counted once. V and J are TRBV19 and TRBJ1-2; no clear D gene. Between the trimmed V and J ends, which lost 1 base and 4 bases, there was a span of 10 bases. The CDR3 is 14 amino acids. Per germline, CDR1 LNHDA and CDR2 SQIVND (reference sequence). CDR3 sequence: CASSIGGRIYGYTF. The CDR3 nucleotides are TGTGCCAGTAGTATAGGTGGCAGAATCTATGGCTACACCTTC.

The CDR3 sequence is CASSLFSSASTDTQYF. DNA for the CDR3: TGTGCCAGCAGTTTATTCTCTAGCGCCAGCACAGATACGCAGTATTTT. The chain couples TRBV27 to TRBJ2-3; possibly TRBD2 for D (6 bases). The CDR3 contains 16 residues. V was pared by 1 base and J by 0 bases, with 11 bases between. Germline values: CDR1 MNHEY, CDR2 SMNVEV (reference sequence).

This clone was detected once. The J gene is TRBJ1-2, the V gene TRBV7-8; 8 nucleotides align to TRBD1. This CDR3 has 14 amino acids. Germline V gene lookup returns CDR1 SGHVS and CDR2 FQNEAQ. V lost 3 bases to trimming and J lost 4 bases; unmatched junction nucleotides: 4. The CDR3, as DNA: TGTGCCAGCAGCTTGGGGGGACAGGTCTATGGCTACACCTTC. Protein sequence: CASSLGGQVYGYTF.

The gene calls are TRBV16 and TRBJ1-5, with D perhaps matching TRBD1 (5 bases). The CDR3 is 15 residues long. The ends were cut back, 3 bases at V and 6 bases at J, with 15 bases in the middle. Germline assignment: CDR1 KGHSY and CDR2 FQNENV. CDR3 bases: TGTGCCAGCAGCCAGGCGCCGGGGGTTCGTCAGCCCCAGCATTTT. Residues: CASSQAPGVRQPQHF.

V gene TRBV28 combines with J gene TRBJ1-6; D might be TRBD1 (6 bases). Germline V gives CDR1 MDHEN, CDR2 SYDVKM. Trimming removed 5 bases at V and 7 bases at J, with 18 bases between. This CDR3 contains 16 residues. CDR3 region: CASSLRGRRGNSPLHF. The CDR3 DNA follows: TGTGCCAGCAGTCTCCGGGGCAGAAGGGGGAATTCACCCCTCCACTTT.

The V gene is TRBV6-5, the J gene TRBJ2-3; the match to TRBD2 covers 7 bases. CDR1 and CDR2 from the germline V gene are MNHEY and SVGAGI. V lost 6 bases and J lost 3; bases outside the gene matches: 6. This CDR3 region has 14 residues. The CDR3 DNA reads TGTGCCAGCAGCCCGGGGGGTGGGACAGATACGCAGTATTTT. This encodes CASSPGGGTDTQYF.

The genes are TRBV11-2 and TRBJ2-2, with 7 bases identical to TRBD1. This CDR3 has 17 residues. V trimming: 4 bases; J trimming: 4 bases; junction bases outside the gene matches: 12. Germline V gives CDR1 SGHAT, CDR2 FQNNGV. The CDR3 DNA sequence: TGTGCCAGCAGCTCTTTTAGGGGGCCGAGGAGCACCGGGGAGCTGTTTTTT. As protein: CASSSFRGPRSTGELFF.

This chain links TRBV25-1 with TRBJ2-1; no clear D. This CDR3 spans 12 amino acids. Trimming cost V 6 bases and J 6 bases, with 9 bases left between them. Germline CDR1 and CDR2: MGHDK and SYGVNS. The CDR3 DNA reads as TGTGCCAGCAGGGGCAGCCCCAATGAGCAGTTCTTC. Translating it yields CASRGSPNEQFF. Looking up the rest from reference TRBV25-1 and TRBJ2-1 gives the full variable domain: EADIYQTPRYLVIGTGKKITLECSQTMGHDKMYWYQQDPGMELHLIHYSYGVNSTEKGDLSSESTVSRIRTEHFPLTLESARPSHTSQYLCASRGSPNEQFFGPGTRLTVL.

CDR3 amino acids: CASRREPTGAHSNSPLHF. The CDR3 region has the DNA TGCGCCAGCAGACGCGAACCCACAGGGGCGCACTCAAATTCACCCCTCCACTTT. The genes are TRBV23-1 and TRBJ1-6, with 7 bases lining up with TRBD1. TRBV23-1 is an ORF; its function is uncertain. The CDR3 extends over 18 amino acids. V lost 6 bases, J lost 7 bases, and 18 bases stayed unmatched.

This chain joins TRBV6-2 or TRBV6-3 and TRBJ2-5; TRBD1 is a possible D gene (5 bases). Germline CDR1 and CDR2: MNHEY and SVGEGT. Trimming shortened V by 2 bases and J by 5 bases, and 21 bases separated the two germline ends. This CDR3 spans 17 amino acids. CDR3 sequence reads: CASSYTALRGGSETQYF. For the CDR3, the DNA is TGTGCCAGCAGTTACACGGCCCTAAGGGGTGGGTCGGAGACCCAGTACTTC.

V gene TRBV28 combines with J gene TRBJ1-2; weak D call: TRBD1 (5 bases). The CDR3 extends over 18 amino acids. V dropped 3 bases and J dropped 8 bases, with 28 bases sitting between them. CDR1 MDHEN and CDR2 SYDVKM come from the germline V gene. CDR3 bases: TGTGCCAGCAGTTTCCGCCTTAGTCGATGGGGCTCTACAGGAGGCTACACCTTC. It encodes CASSFRLSRWGSTGGYTF.

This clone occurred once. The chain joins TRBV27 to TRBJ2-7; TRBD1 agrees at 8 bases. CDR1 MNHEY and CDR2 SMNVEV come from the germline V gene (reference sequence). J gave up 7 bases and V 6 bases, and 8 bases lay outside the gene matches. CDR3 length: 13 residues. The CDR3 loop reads CASSRGPWEEQYF. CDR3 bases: TGTGCCAGCAGCAGGGGGCCTTGGGAGGAGCAGTACTTC.

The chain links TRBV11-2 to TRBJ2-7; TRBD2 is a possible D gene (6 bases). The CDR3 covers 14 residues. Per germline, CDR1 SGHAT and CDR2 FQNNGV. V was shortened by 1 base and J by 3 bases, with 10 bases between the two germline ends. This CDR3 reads CASSLGGVLYEQYF. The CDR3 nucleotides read TGTGCCAGCAGCTTAGGGGGGGTCCTCTACGAGCAGTACTTC. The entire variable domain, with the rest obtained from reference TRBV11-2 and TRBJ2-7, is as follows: EAGVAQSPRYKIIEKRQSVAFWCNPISGHATLYWYQQILGQGPKLLIQFQNNGVVDDSQLPKDRFSAERLKGVDSTLKIQPAKLEDSAVYLCASSLGGVLYEQYFGPGTRLTVT.

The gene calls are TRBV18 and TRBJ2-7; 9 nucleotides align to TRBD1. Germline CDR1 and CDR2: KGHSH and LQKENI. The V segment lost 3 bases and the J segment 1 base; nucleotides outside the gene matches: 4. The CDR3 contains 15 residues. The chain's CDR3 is CASSPRDRVSYEQYF. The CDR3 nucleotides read TGTGCCAGCTCACCCCGGGACAGGGTTTCCTACGAGCAGTACTTC.

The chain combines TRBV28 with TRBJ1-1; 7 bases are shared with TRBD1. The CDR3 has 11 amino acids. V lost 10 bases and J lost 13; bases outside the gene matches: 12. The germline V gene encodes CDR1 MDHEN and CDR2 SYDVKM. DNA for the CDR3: TGTGCCATAACAGCGACAGGGTTCATTTTCTTT. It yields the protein CAITATGFIFF.

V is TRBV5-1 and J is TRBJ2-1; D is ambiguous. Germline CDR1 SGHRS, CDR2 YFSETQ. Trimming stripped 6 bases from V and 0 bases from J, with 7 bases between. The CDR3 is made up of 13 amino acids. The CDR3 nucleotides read TGCGCCAGCATGTCGGGCTCCTACAATGAGCAGTTCTTC. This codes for CASMSGSYNEQFF.

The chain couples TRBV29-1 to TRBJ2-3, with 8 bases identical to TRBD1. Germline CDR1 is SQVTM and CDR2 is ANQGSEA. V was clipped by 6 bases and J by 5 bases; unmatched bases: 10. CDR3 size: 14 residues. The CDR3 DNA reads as TGCAGCGTGGAGGGGACAGGTTTTATAGATACGCAGTATTTT. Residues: CSVEGTGFIDTQYF.

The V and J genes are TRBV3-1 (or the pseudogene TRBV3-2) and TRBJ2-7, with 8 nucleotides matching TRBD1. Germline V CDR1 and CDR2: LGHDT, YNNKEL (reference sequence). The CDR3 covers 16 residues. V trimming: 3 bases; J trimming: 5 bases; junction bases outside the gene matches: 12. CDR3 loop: CASSHIQGAFFHEQYF. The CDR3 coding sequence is TGTGCCAGCAGCCACATTCAGGGGGCGTTTTTCCACGAGCAGTACTTC.

In DNA, the CDR3 is TGTGCCAGCAGTCCCTACAGGGATGGCGGGGAGCTGTTTTTT. Amino acid sequence: CASSPYRDGGELFF. The V call is TRBV6-6, the J call TRBJ2-2, with D possibly matching TRBD1 (6 bases). Germline-derived CDR1 and CDR2 are MNHNY and SVGAGI (reference sequence). Trimming left V 5 bases short and J 7 bases short, with 14 bases between. This CDR3 spans 14 amino acids.

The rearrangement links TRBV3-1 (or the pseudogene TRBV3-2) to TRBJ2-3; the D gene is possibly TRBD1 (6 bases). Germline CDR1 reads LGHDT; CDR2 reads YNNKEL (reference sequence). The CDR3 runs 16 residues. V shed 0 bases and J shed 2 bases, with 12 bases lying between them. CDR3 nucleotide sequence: TGTGCCAGCAGCCAAGAAAAAAGGGGGTTCACAGATACGCAGTATTTT. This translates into CASSQEKRGFTDTQYF.